This T cell receptor beta chain is from a study of STAT5B mutations in CD4+ large granular lymphocyte leukemia. Germline V gene sequence: CDR1 SGHRS, CDR2 YFSETQ. V was trimmed by 7 bases and J by 5 bases, leaving 21 bases between them. The CDR3 extends over 15 amino acids. Healthy controls were blood donor buffy coats. Turning to this clone: Its antigen is undetermined.

Regarding the study as a whole: Top patient clones used TRBV06 genes more often: 8/27 versus 2/35 in controls. Patient CD4-sorted repertoires looked more clonal than healthy CD4+ repertoires, even without putative leukemic clones.

This was a survey-level run. Only in-frame clones appear in the TCRdb table, and some are missing; sequencing was by immunoSEQ multiplex PCR. In the table there are around 21,000 clones, over 70% of which are singletons. The sequence derives from a human donor in good health. The sequencing input was CD4+ T cells from blood buffy coats. The J gene is TRBJ1-2, the V gene TRBV5-1; D possibly corresponds to TRBD1 (6 bases). Here the CDR3 DNA reads TGCGCCAGCGGAGGTGCCAGCGGGGGCGCTTATGGCTACACCTTC. Translation: CASGGASGGAYGYTF.